A single sample is the source of the 12 T cell receptor beta chains below, sequenced in a study of beta chain features in type 1 diabetes. Study findings and constraints: All four CD4+ subsets from Type 1 diabetes patients carried moderately but significantly shorter TCRB CDR3s.

Since all of the isolated RNA was reverse transcribed, expressed TCRB transcripts were what got sequenced. Repertoires were generated with immunoSEQ multiplex PCR, while TCRdb's copy carries only in-frame clones and drops some. This sample has 350,000 to 400,000 clones; 10% to 15% occur once, and the top ten carry roughly 0.0097%. No antigens are known for them. Sequenced material: naive CD4+ T cells from blood. These receptors all stem from a woman under 30 with type 1 diabetes.

This clone appeared a few times. The rearrangement links TRBV7-2 to TRBJ2-3; 7 bases line up with TRBD1. The germline V gene has CDR1 SGHTA and CDR2 FQGNSA. V shed 5 bases and J 9 bases; nucleotides not matched to a gene: 14. This CDR3 comprises 15 residues. The CDR3 DNA sequence: TGTGCCAGCAGCCCCAATGGACAGGCCTCCGTCACGCAGTATTTT. Its protein product is CASSPNGQASVTQYF.

The sample holds a few counts of this clone. The chain has TRBV10-3 and TRBJ2-1, with 10 bases that match TRBD2. V lost 6 bases, J lost 4 bases, and 9 bases stayed unmatched. Germline V gene lookup returns CDR1 ENHRY and CDR2 SYGVKD. This CDR3 has 16 amino acids. The CDR3 loop is CAIRKTAGGQYNEQFF. The CDR3 bases are TGTGCCATCAGGAAAACAGCGGGAGGGCAATACAATGAGCAGTTCTTC.

J is TRBJ2-5 and V is TRBV18; 7 bases map to TRBD2. Trimming cost V 3 bases and J 5 bases; bases outside gene matches: 9. Germline lookup yields CDR1 KGHSH and CDR2 LQKENI. The CDR3 contains 15 residues. CDR3 bases: TGTGCCAGCTCACCGGTGGCGGGAGTAGTCGAGACCCAGTACTTC. Protein sequence: CASSPVAGVVETQYF.

The chain has TRBV5-4 and TRBJ1-5; D is uncertain. The CDR3 loop spans 13 amino acids. V lost 0 bases, J lost 4 bases, and 5 bases lay in between. CDR1 and CDR2 (germline): SGHNT, YYREEE (reference sequence). CDR3 region: CASSLGANQPQHF. CDR3 DNA sequence: TGTGCCAGCAGCTTGGGGGCGAATCAGCCCCAGCATTTT. The full variable domain, with the rest looked up from reference TRBV5-4 and TRBJ1-5, is ETGVTQSPTHLIKTRGQQVTLRCSSQSGHNTVSWYQQALGQGPQFIFQYYREEENGRGNFPPRFSGLQFPNYSSELNVNALELDDSALYLCASSLGANQPQHFGDGTRLSIL.

There are a few counts of this clone. The chain joins TRBV27 to TRBJ1-4; the match to TRBD1 covers 9 bases. Germline trimming cut 7 bases from V and 8 bases from J; bases unmatched to any gene: 11. This CDR3 has 15 residues. The germline CDR1 and CDR2 sequences are MNHEY and SMNVEV (reference sequence). The CDR3 sequence is CASTPRGQGREKLFF. The CDR3, as DNA: TGTGCCAGCACTCCTCGGGGACAGGGAAGGGAAAAACTGTTTTTT.

This clone was counted a few times. This chain joins TRBV7-9 and TRBJ2-7, with TRBD2 matching 16 bases. The V gene's germline CDR1 is SEHNR and CDR2 FQNEAQ (reference sequence). The V and J ends lost 3 bases and 5 bases, in that order; junction bases with no gene match: 4. CDR3 length equals 16 residues. The CDR3 DNA reads TGTGCCAGCAGCTTGGGACTAGCGGGAGGGGAGGACGAGCAGTACTTC. This translates into CASSLGLAGGEDEQYF.

There are a few counts of this clone. CDR3 protein: CASSLGQTGTQYF. The CDR3, as DNA: TGTGCCAGCAGCCTGGGACAGACCGGGACCCAGTACTTC. The V gene is TRBV11-3, the J gene TRBJ2-5; 7 nucleotides align to TRBD1. This CDR3 region has 13 residues. Trimming at V came to 5 bases and at J to 7 bases, leaving 7 bases not matched to a gene. Looked up from germline, CDR1 is SGHNT and CDR2 is YENEEA.

This clone was found a few times. This chain uses TRBV30 with TRBJ1-1, with no clear D. Germline CDR1 and CDR2: GTSNPN and SVGIG (reference sequence). V lost 8 bases and J 3 bases, leaving 16 bases between the germline ends. This CDR3 has 13 residues. CDR3 amino acids: CARSLGIDTEAFF. The CDR3 DNA follows: TGTGCCCGCTCTCTCGGGATAGACACTGAAGCTTTCTTT.

The genes are TRBV6-5 and TRBJ1-4; maybe TRBD1 (5 bases). Trimming cost V 6 bases and J 8 bases, with 19 bases left between them. CDR3 length: 15 residues. The V gene's germline CDR1 is MNHEY and CDR2 SVGAGI. The DNA of the CDR3 is TGTGCCAGCAGCCCCGCCTCAGGGAAGGAGGAAAAACTGTTTTTT. Encoded protein: CASSPASGKEEKLFF.

The genes are TRBV30 and TRBJ2-2; D is unresolved. The CDR3 runs 12 residues. Deletions cut 0 bases from V and 4 bases from J, with 3 bases between. Germline V gene sequence: CDR1 GTSNPN, CDR2 SVGIG (reference sequence). The CDR3: CAWSVCTGELFF. CDR3 DNA: TGTGCCTGGAGTGTCTGCACCGGGGAGCTGTTTTTT.

The CDR3, as DNA: TGTGCCTGGAGCCGCGGGTCGAGCACAGATACGCAGTATTTT. It translates to CAWSRGSSTDTQYF. This chain connects TRBV30 to TRBJ2-3; D possibly corresponds to TRBD2 (5 bases). The length of the CDR3 is 14 residues. Germline-derived CDR1 and CDR2 are GTSNPN and SVGIG (reference sequence). Trimming cost V 3 bases and J 0 bases, with 10 bases left between them.

This clone has a handful of counts. V and J are TRBV4-3 and TRBJ2-7; 13 bases fit TRBD2. Trimming at V came to 2 bases and at J to 2 bases, leaving 6 bases not matched to a gene. Germline V lookup: CDR1 LGHNA, CDR2 YSLEER. The CDR3 spans 17 residues. CDR3 bases: TGCGCCAGCAGCCAATACGGGACTAGCGGGGCCACCTACGAGCAGTACTTC. Protein: CASSQYGTSGATYEQYF.